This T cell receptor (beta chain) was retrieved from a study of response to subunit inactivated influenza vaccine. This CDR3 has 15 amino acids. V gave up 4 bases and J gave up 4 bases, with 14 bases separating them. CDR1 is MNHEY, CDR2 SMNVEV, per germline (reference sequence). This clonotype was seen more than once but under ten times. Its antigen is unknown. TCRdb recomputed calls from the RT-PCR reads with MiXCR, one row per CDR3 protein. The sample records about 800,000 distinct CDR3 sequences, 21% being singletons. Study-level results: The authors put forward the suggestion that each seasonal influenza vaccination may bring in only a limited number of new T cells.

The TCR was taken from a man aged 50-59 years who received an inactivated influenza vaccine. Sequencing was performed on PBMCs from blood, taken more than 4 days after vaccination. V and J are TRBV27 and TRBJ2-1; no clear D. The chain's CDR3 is CASSSDGPQYNEQFF. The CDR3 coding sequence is TGTGCCAGCAGTTCGGACGGACCACAATACAATGAGCAGTTCTTC.